Listed below are T cell receptor beta chains from one sample, sequenced in a study of T cell responses to AZD1222 COVID-19 vaccine. Using immunoSEQ multiplex PCR, the repertoire was profiled, and TCRdb retains in-frame clones only, with some absent. The sample records 80,000 to 90,000 clones, around 92% being singletons. The sample was peripheral blood, taken on day 0 of AZD1222 vaccination. The receptor source for this set is an adult in good health. The CDR3 runs from the conserved cysteine through the conserved F or W. Each record gives: clone size, V gene, D gene, J gene, CDR3 DNA, CDR3 protein. The D gene is left open where the match is weak. Where a row states a size, it is once, few, many or the class of an expanded clone; other rows omit it.

abundance: -
v_gene: TRBV10-3
d_gene: TRBD1
j_gene: TRBJ1-6
CDR3nt: TGTGCCATCAGCCAGACCGGGACAGGTGCCGAATCACCCCTCCACTTT
CDR3aa: CAISQTGTGAESPLHF

abundance: -
v_gene: TRBV19
d_gene: -
j_gene: TRBJ2-1
CDR3nt: TGTGCCAGTAGGCGGACAGTGCAAGACAATGAGCAGTTCTTC
CDR3aa: CASRRTVQDNEQFF

abundance: -
v_gene: TRBV7-3
d_gene: -
j_gene: TRBJ1-1
CDR3nt: TGTGCCAGCAGCTTATGGGGGGAGAAGGGCACTGAAGCTTTCTTT
CDR3aa: CASSLWGEKGTEAFF

abundance: once
v_gene: TRBV27
d_gene: TRBD1
j_gene: TRBJ1-1
CDR3nt: TGTGCCAGCAGTACCCTATCCGGGACAGACACGAAAGGCACTGAAGCTTTCTTT
CDR3aa: CASSTLSGTDTKGTEAFF

abundance: -
v_gene: TRBV5-5
d_gene: -
j_gene: TRBJ2-7
CDR3nt: TGTGCCAGCAGCCCGACCTATTACGAGCAGTACTTC
CDR3aa: CASSPTYYEQYF

abundance: -
v_gene: TRBV28
d_gene: -
j_gene: TRBJ2-5
CDR3nt: TGTGCCGGTCAAGGGGGCGGGGGACGCCAAGAGACCCAGTACTTC
CDR3aa: CAGQGGGGRQETQYF

abundance: -
v_gene: TRBV7-9
d_gene: -
j_gene: TRBJ1-6
CDR3nt: TGTGCCAGCAGCTTACAGAATTCACCCCTCCACTTT
CDR3aa: CASSLQNSPLHF

abundance: -
v_gene: TRBV7-9
d_gene: -
j_gene: TRBJ2-1
CDR3nt: TGTGCCAGCAGCTTAGACCGACTAGGCCGCTCCTACAATGAGCAGTTCTTC
CDR3aa: CASSLDRLGRSYNEQFF

abundance: -
v_gene: TRBV18
d_gene: -
j_gene: TRBJ1-2
CDR3nt: TGTGCCAGCTCACCAGGGCCTGAAGGGGTCTATGGCTACACCTTC
CDR3aa: CASSPGPEGVYGYTF

abundance: -
v_gene: TRBV5-1
d_gene: -
j_gene: TRBJ1-2
CDR3nt: TGCGCCAGCAGCCTACAGGGAGGCTCCGGGTACTATGGCTACACCTTC
CDR3aa: CASSLQGGSGYYGYTF

abundance: once
v_gene: TRBV6-5
d_gene: -
j_gene: TRBJ2-7
CDR3nt: TGTGCCAGCAGCCCGGACGGATCCTACGAGCAGTACTTC
CDR3aa: CASSPDGSYEQYF

abundance: -
v_gene: TRBV5-1
d_gene: TRBD1
j_gene: TRBJ1-2
CDR3nt: TGCGCCAGCAGGACATTCCAGCAGGGGGCTGAGGGCTATGGCTACACCTTC
CDR3aa: CASRTFQQGAEGYGYTF

abundance: -
v_gene: TRBV6-4
d_gene: -
j_gene: TRBJ1-5
CDR3nt: TGTGCCAGCTGGCAGCGCAATCAGCCCCAGCATTTT
CDR3aa: CASWQRNQPQHF

abundance: -
v_gene: TRBV6-5
d_gene: -
j_gene: TRBJ2-7
CDR3nt: TGTGCCAGCACTACCTCGACAAAGATCTACTACGAGCAGTACTTC
CDR3aa: CASTTSTKIYYEQYF

abundance: -
v_gene: TRBV6-5
d_gene: -
j_gene: TRBJ2-7
CDR3nt: TGTGCCAGCAGTTACTCCCGTCCGCCCTGGGGCTACGAGCAGTACTTC
CDR3aa: CASSYSRPPWGYEQYF

abundance: -
v_gene: TRBV18
d_gene: -
j_gene: TRBJ1-2
CDR3nt: TGTGCCAGCTCAGCGGACATCTATGGCTACACCTTC
CDR3aa: CASSADIYGYTF

abundance: few
v_gene: TRBV6-1
d_gene: -
j_gene: TRBJ1-2
CDR3nt: TGTGCCAGCAGTGAAACGGGACGGGCTAACTATGGCTACACCTTC
CDR3aa: CASSETGRANYGYTF

abundance: -
v_gene: TRBV7-2
d_gene: TRBD1
j_gene: TRBJ1-2
CDR3nt: TGTGCCAGCAGCCACAGGGGGTATGGCTACACCTTC
CDR3aa: CASSHRGYGYTF

abundance: -
v_gene: TRBV30
d_gene: -
j_gene: TRBJ1-2
CDR3nt: TGTGCCTGGAGTGGAGGGGGGGCGCGGTATGGCTACACCTTC
CDR3aa: CAWSGGGARYGYTF

abundance: -
v_gene: TRBV18
d_gene: -
j_gene: TRBJ1-6
CDR3nt: TGTGCCAGCTCTTCCGGGGGCAATAATTCACCCCTCCACTTT
CDR3aa: CASSSGGNNSPLHF

abundance: -
v_gene: TRBV2
d_gene: -
j_gene: TRBJ2-3
CDR3nt: TGTGCCAGCAGTGGGACAGATAACACAGATACGCAGTATTTT
CDR3aa: CASSGTDNTDTQYF

abundance: -
v_gene: TRBV28
d_gene: -
j_gene: TRBJ1-1
CDR3nt: TGTGCCAGCAGTCCCCTTTTACCGATACCGAACACTGAAGCTTTCTTT
CDR3aa: CASSPLLPIPNTEAFF

abundance: -
v_gene: TRBV2
d_gene: -
j_gene: TRBJ1-5
CDR3nt: TGTGCCAGCAGAGGTGGCCGCCGAAAGGGCAATCAGCCCCAGCATTTT
CDR3aa: CASRGGRRKGNQPQHF

abundance: -
v_gene: TRBV5-1
d_gene: TRBD1
j_gene: TRBJ1-6
CDR3nt: TGCGCCAGCAGTAACCGACAGGGAGGTTATAGCTCCTATAATTCACCCCTCCACTTT
CDR3aa: CASSNRQGGYSSYNSPLHF

abundance: -
v_gene: TRBV5-1
d_gene: TRBD1
j_gene: TRBJ1-3
CDR3nt: TGCGCCAGCAGCTACACTGACAGGGCGCACTCTGGAAACACCATATATTTT
CDR3aa: CASSYTDRAHSGNTIYF

abundance: -
v_gene: TRBV15
d_gene: TRBD1
j_gene: TRBJ2-2
CDR3nt: TGTGCCACCAGCAGCTCTAAGGGACAGGGCGGCACCGGGGAGCTGTTTTTT
CDR3aa: CATSSSKGQGGTGELFF

abundance: -
v_gene: TRBV28
d_gene: TRBD2
j_gene: TRBJ2-1
CDR3nt: TGTGCCAGCAGACCACTAGCGGGAGGATCCTACAATGAGCAGTTCTTC
CDR3aa: CASRPLAGGSYNEQFF

abundance: -
v_gene: TRBV6-5
d_gene: -
j_gene: TRBJ2-1
CDR3nt: TGTGCCAGCACTGTAGGAAGCAATGAGCAGTTCTTC
CDR3aa: CASTVGSNEQFF

abundance: -
v_gene: TRBV21-1
d_gene: -
j_gene: TRBJ2-1
CDR3nt: TGTGCCAGCCCGGGTCCAGGGGGACAGATGACCTACAATGAGCAGTTCTTC
CDR3aa: CASPGPGGQMTYNEQFF

abundance: -
v_gene: TRBV5-1
d_gene: TRBD2
j_gene: TRBJ2-3
CDR3nt: TGCGCCAGCCGGACTAGCGGGACTAGGGCAGATACGCAGTATTTT
CDR3aa: CASRTSGTRADTQYF

abundance: -
v_gene: TRBV4-1
d_gene: -
j_gene: TRBJ2-3
CDR3nt: TGCGCCAGCAGCCAAGCCGGGAACAGGCAGTATTTT
CDR3aa: CASSQAGNRQYF

abundance: -
v_gene: TRBV10-3
d_gene: TRBD2
j_gene: TRBJ2-7
CDR3nt: TGTGCCATCAGTAGGACTAGCGGGAGTTCGGGTTATCCGGACGAGCAGTACTTC
CDR3aa: CAISRTSGSSGYPDEQYF

abundance: -
v_gene: TRBV10-1
d_gene: -
j_gene: TRBJ2-7
CDR3nt: TGCGCCAGCAGTGAACAAGGTTACGAGCAGTACTTC
CDR3aa: CASSEQGYEQYF

abundance: -
v_gene: TRBV10-1
d_gene: -
j_gene: TRBJ2-1
CDR3nt: TGCGCCAGCAGTGGGCCACTTGCTAATGAGCAGTTCTTC
CDR3aa: CASSGPLANEQFF

abundance: -
v_gene: TRBV5-1
d_gene: -
j_gene: TRBJ2-2
CDR3nt: TGCGCCAGCAGCTTGCGGGAGTTGGACACCGGGGAGCTGTTTTTT
CDR3aa: CASSLRELDTGELFF

abundance: -
v_gene: TRBV27
d_gene: -
j_gene: TRBJ1-2
CDR3nt: TGTGCCAGCAGTTTTTCAGGATCCCTTCCAGACGGCTACACCTTC
CDR3aa: CASSFSGSLPDGYTF

abundance: -
v_gene: TRBV7-2
d_gene: TRBD1
j_gene: TRBJ2-2
CDR3nt: TGTGCCAGCAGCTTCTCTGGGACAGGGGTGGTTGACACCGGGGAGCTGTTTTTT
CDR3aa: CASSFSGTGVVDTGELFF

abundance: -
v_gene: TRBV10-3
d_gene: TRBD2
j_gene: TRBJ2-1
CDR3nt: TGTGCCATCACTGGGACTAGCGGATACAATGAGCAGTTCTTC
CDR3aa: CAITGTSGYNEQFF

abundance: -
v_gene: TRBV9
d_gene: -
j_gene: TRBJ1-1
CDR3nt: TGTGCCAGCAGCGTAGTGCCGAACACTGAAGCTTTCTTT
CDR3aa: CASSVVPNTEAFF

abundance: -
v_gene: TRBV11-3
d_gene: -
j_gene: TRBJ2-2
CDR3nt: TGTGCCAGCAGCTTAGGGGGCAACACCGGGGAGCTGTTTTTT
CDR3aa: CASSLGGNTGELFF

abundance: -
v_gene: TRBV5-6
d_gene: -
j_gene: TRBJ2-4
CDR3nt: TGTGCCAGCAGCTTAGGAGGCATCATCCCAGCCCAAAACATTCAGTACTTC
CDR3aa: CASSLGGIIPAQNIQYF

abundance: -
v_gene: TRBV27
d_gene: -
j_gene: TRBJ1-1
CDR3nt: TGTGCCAGCAGTACAGGGAATACCGACACTGAAGCTTTCTTT
CDR3aa: CASSTGNTDTEAFF

abundance: -
v_gene: TRBV24-1
d_gene: TRBD2
j_gene: TRBJ2-5
CDR3nt: TGTGCCACCAGTGATGGGACTAGCGGGGCGGAGACCCAGTACTTC
CDR3aa: CATSDGTSGAETQYF

abundance: once
v_gene: TRBV10-3
d_gene: -
j_gene: TRBJ1-1
CDR3nt: TGTGCCATCAGCCCCCCCGGACGGATGAACACTGAAGCTTTCTTT
CDR3aa: CAISPPGRMNTEAFF

abundance: -
v_gene: TRBV7-9
d_gene: TRBD2
j_gene: TRBJ2-1
CDR3nt: TGTGCCAGCAGCGAAGGACTAGCGGACTACAATGAGCAGTTCTTC
CDR3aa: CASSEGLADYNEQFF

abundance: -
v_gene: TRBV24-1
d_gene: -
j_gene: TRBJ2-7
CDR3nt: TGTGCCACCAGTGATTGGAGGGCGGGGTCCTACGAGCAGTACTTC
CDR3aa: CATSDWRAGSYEQYF

abundance: -
v_gene: TRBV6-5
d_gene: -
j_gene: TRBJ1-2
CDR3nt: TGTGCCAGCAGTTACGCGGGGAATAGCTATGGCTACACCTTC
CDR3aa: CASSYAGNSYGYTF

abundance: -
v_gene: TRBV7-3
d_gene: -
j_gene: TRBJ2-5
CDR3nt: TGTGCCAGCAGCCCCTCCGGGACTGGGGGGTGGGAGACCCAGTACTTC
CDR3aa: CASSPSGTGGWETQYF

abundance: -
v_gene: TRBV6-6
d_gene: -
j_gene: TRBJ1-6
CDR3nt: TGTGCCAGCAGCCTGTCTGAAACCTATAATTCACCCCTCCACTTT
CDR3aa: CASSLSETYNSPLHF

abundance: -
v_gene: TRBV28
d_gene: -
j_gene: TRBJ2-1
CDR3nt: TGTGCCAGCAAAACCGCGGTGGGCTTCAAGTTCTTC
CDR3aa: CASKTAVGFKFF

abundance: -
v_gene: TRBV27
d_gene: -
j_gene: TRBJ1-2
CDR3nt: TGTGCCAGCAGTTTCGATGAGCCATATAACTATGGCTACACCTTC
CDR3aa: CASSFDEPYNYGYTF

abundance: -
v_gene: TRBV5-8
d_gene: -
j_gene: TRBJ2-1
CDR3nt: TGTGCCAGCAGCTTGGTTCAGGGGAGGGCCAATGAGCAGTTCTTC
CDR3aa: CASSLVQGRANEQFF

abundance: -
v_gene: TRBV27
d_gene: TRBD2
j_gene: TRBJ2-7
CDR3nt: TGTGCCAGCAGCGGACTAGCGGGAACCAAGAGCTCCTACGAGCAGTACTTC
CDR3aa: CASSGLAGTKSSYEQYF

abundance: -
v_gene: TRBV6-6
d_gene: -
j_gene: TRBJ1-1
CDR3nt: TGTGCCAGCAGATTCGGGGTTGAAGCTTTCTTT
CDR3aa: CASRFGVEAFF